This TCR beta chain was recovered during a study of breast tumors, draining lymph nodes, adjacent tissues. Study-level findings and limits: Findings are consistent with lymph node origin and intratumoral expansion of most tumor T cells. Luminal-like breast cancer showed significantly higher tumor–nontumor repertoire similarity than basal-like. Data only fit, rather than demonstrated, lymph node origin of most tumor T cells. Tumor repertoires ranked between lymph nodes and nontumor tissue in diversity, with V and J gene preferences.

CDR3 length: 12 residues. V shed 1 base and J shed 5 bases, with 6 bases lying between them. Germline CDR1 is LGHNA and CDR2 is YNFKEQ. This clonotype has at least ten counts. Its antigen remains unidentified. Samples came from axillary lymph nodes draining the breast cancer. Using its own MiXCR run on the multiplex PCR reads, TCRdb lists one record per CDR3 protein. The repertoire holds some 120,000 distinct CDR3 sequences, with around 21% as singletons. The sequence was collected from a female donor with breast cancer. Some clones in this sample may be carry-over from other donors' samples. The gene calls are TRBV4-2 and TRBJ2-7; D not certain. The sample taken for sequencing was axillary lymph node tissue. The CDR3 loop reads CASSQASHEQYF. CDR3 DNA sequence: TGTGCCAGCAGCCAAGCGTCCCACGAGCAGTACTTC.